The following is a T cell receptor (beta chain) sequence with its context. Its target is unknown. A single record per CDR3 protein comes from TCRdb applying MiXCR to the 5' RACE reads. The repertoire holds about 530,000 distinct CDR3 sequences, with roughly 15% as singletons. The data belong to a study of identical twins. Trimming removed 2 bases from V and 3 bases from J; junction bases left unmatched: 12. The CDR3 has 20 residues. Germline V gives CDR1 SGDLS, CDR2 YYNGEE. Study observations and caveats: Findings depended on cross-sectional statistics rather than tracking the same donors.

This same sample was also taken into another study, of yellow fever vaccine responses in identical twins.

Input material: CD4+ T cells sorted from blood. The rearrangement uses TRBV9 and TRBJ2-2; 14 bases agree with TRBD2. This TCR was recovered from a woman under 30 in good health. The CDR3: CASSVPPGTSGRDDTGELFF. As DNA, the CDR3 is TGTGCCAGCAGCGTTCCTCCGGGGACTAGCGGGAGAGACGACACCGGGGAGCTGTTTTTT.